The T cell receptor beta chain described here comes from a study of blood T cell repertoires in COVID-19. Germline assignment: CDR1 SEHNR and CDR2 FQNEAQ (reference sequence). This CDR3 is 14 amino acids long. V was pared by 5 bases and J by 6 bases, with 16 bases between. Libraries were prepared by immunoSEQ multiplex PCR; TCRdb keeps only in-frame clonotypes and omits some of them. This table holds about 400,000 clones, 80% to 90% found once. This clone appeared a single time. Sequenced sample: peripheral blood. The chain is built from TRBV7-9 and TRBJ1-2; D is unresolved. This TCR was sampled from a woman aged 55-70 years with COVID-19, enrolled during active disease. CDR3 nucleotide sequence: TGTGCCAGCAGCCCCGCGGTTTTCAGCCATGGCTACACCTTC. It encodes CASSPAVFSHGYTF.